The 6 T cell receptor beta chains given below trace back to one sample, sequenced in a study of response to subunit inactivated influenza vaccine. TCRdb re-analysed the RT-PCR reads in MiXCR, keeping a single row per CDR3 protein. The table records roughly 170,000 distinct CDR3 sequences, around 9.2% of them present only once. The input for sequencing was non-naive T cells sorted from PBMCs, taken on the day of vaccination. Source of these receptors: a man in his forties or fifties who received an inactivated influenza vaccine.

This clonotype was detected only a few times. V and J are TRBV5-1 and TRBJ2-3, with 9 nucleotides matching TRBD2. V dropped 2 bases and J dropped 0; count of bases not matched to a gene: 13. CDR1 is SGHRS and CDR2 is YFSETQ in the germline V gene. This CDR3 region has 19 residues. CDR3 sequence (DNA): TGCGCCAGCAGCTTATTTGGAGCTAGCGGGACCTCTAGCACAGATACGCAGTATTTT. It encodes CASSLFGASGTSSTDTQYF.

The J gene is TRBJ2-1, the V gene TRBV20-1; TRBD2 might be the D (5 bases). Trimming left V 1 base short and J 5 bases short, with 12 bases between. Germline lookup yields CDR1 DFQATT and CDR2 SNEGSKA (reference sequence). The CDR3 is 14 amino acids. The CDR3 spells CSARGGVRDNEQFF. Here the CDR3 DNA reads TGCAGTGCTAGAGGGGGAGTAAGGGACAATGAGCAGTTCTTC.

In this sample, this clonotype turned up a few times. The gene calls are TRBV20-1 and TRBJ1-1, with D possibly being TRBD1 (5 bases). The germline gives CDR1 DFQATT, CDR2 SNEGSKA (reference sequence). This CDR3 region has 12 residues. Trimming left V 7 bases short and J 1 base short, with 10 bases between. The CDR3 reads CSGRGANTEAFF. CDR3 nucleotide sequence: TGCAGTGGTAGGGGAGCGAACACTGAAGCTTTCTTT.

This clonotype was seen many times. The V and J genes are TRBV7-2 and TRBJ2-2; D ambiguous. The V gene's germline CDR1 is SGHTA and CDR2 FQGNSA. The CDR3 covers 12 residues. V lost 5 bases to trimming and J lost 6 bases, with 7 bases between them. Here the CDR3 reads CASSPPAGELFF. The CDR3 DNA sequence: TGTGCCAGCAGCCCTCCTGCCGGGGAGCTGTTTTTT.

This clonotype has just a few counts. V and J are TRBV19 and TRBJ2-5; 7 positions agree with TRBD2. Germline V lookup: CDR1 LNHDA, CDR2 SQIVND (reference sequence). The CDR3 totals 13 residues. V gave up 5 bases and J gave up 5 bases; unmatched junction bases: 5. CDR3 nucleotide sequence: TGTGCCAGTAGTTCGCAGGGAGGGGAGACCCAGTACTTC. Protein sequence: CASSSQGGETQYF.

Only a few counts were recorded for this clonotype. This sequence joins TRBV12-3 or TRBV12-4 and TRBJ2-3, with TRBD2 identical over 8 bases. Losses at the gene ends were 7 bases for V and 2 bases for J; bases not matched to a gene: 5. The CDR3 runs 14 residues. The CDR3 DNA sequence: TGTGCCAGCACCATTAGCGGGAACACAGATACGCAGTATTTT. This gives the protein CASTISGNTDTQYF.